The 19 T cell receptor beta chains presented below share a single source sample, sequenced in a study of T cells in Graves' hyperthyroidism and ophthalmopathy. Researchers amplified the TCR beta CDR3 regions from RNA transcripts. With the HTBI primer set, the TCR CDR3 went through a first round of RT-PCR. TCRdb itself ran the multiplex PCR reads through MiXCR, one entry per CDR3 protein. The sample consists of about 520,000 distinct CDR3 sequences, roughly 25% of them appearing once. Sequenced sample: blood. These TCRs come from a woman in her twenties or thirties with Graves' ophthalmopathy.

This clonotype has a count of ten or more. The rearrangement uses TRBV6-2 or TRBV6-3 and TRBJ1-6; D is uncertain. In germline, CDR1 is MNHEY, CDR2 SVGEGT. V was clipped by 5 bases and J by 6 bases, with 17 bases between them. The CDR3 sequence is 16 residues long. The chain's CDR3 is CASSRGQRPPNSPLHF. For the CDR3, the DNA is TGTGCCAGCAGTAGAGGGCAACGTCCCCCTAATTCACCCCTCCACTTT.

This clonotype showed up just a few times. V usage is TRBV2 and J usage is TRBJ2-2; perhaps D is TRBD1 or TRBD2 (6 bases each). The CDR3 consists of 13 residues. The V end lost 8 bases, the J end lost 1 base, and 8 bases lay between the germline ends. Germline V lookup: CDR1 SNHLY, CDR2 FYNNEI. This CDR3 is CASAGQNTGELFF. CDR3 DNA sequence: TGTGCCAGCGCGGGACAGAACACCGGGGAGCTGTTTTTT.

There are many counts of this clonotype. The V gene is TRBV30, the J gene TRBJ2-5; the D gene is possibly TRBD2 (5 bases). V lost 4 bases and J lost 7, with 13 bases in between. CDR1 is GTSNPN and CDR2 is SVGIG in the germline V gene (reference sequence). CDR3 length equals 12 residues. The CDR3 loop is CAWTAARGTQYF. The CDR3 DNA is TGTGCCTGGACCGCAGCCCGGGGGACCCAGTACTTC.

V is TRBV7-3 and J is TRBJ2-3; TRBD2 agrees at 11 bases. V dropped 5 bases and J dropped 6; count of bases not matched to a gene: 7. Germline loops: CDR1 SGHTA, CDR2 FQGTGA. The CDR3 extends over 15 amino acids. The CDR3 DNA reads as TGTGCCAGCAGCCCCCTAGCGGGGGGCGGGGATACGCAGTATTTT. Translating gives CASSPLAGGGDTQYF.

The rearrangement uses TRBV6-1 and TRBJ2-2; D assignment may be TRBD1 or TRBD2 (6 bases each). Deletions cut 2 bases from V and 8 bases from J, with 12 bases between. Germline CDR1 MNHNS, CDR2 SASEGT. The CDR3 contains 14 residues. The CDR3 coding sequence is TGTGCCAGCAGTGAAATCCGGGGGCTGGGGGAGCTGTTTTTT. Amino acid sequence: CASSEIRGLGELFF.

This clonotype was counted once. The chain couples TRBV29-1 to TRBJ1-2; D gene unclear. The CDR3 totals 11 residues. V gave up 6 bases and J gave up 8 bases, with 13 bases separating them. Germline V gene sequence: CDR1 SQVTM, CDR2 ANQGSEA. The CDR3 spells CSVLDTGGYTF. The DNA of the CDR3 is TGCAGCGTCCTCGACACGGGAGGCTACACCTTC.

The V and J genes are TRBV29-1 and TRBJ1-2, with a tentative D call TRBD1 (6 bases). The germline V and J ends were trimmed by 7 bases and 1 base, with 13 bases remaining between them. Germline CDR1 and CDR2: SQVTM and ANQGSEA. The CDR3 has 13 residues. The CDR3 DNA follows: TGCAGCGACAATAGGGGGATTAACTATGGCTACACCTTC. Translating it yields CSDNRGINYGYTF.

This clonotype was observed many times. The chain couples TRBV4-1 to TRBJ1-5; D not certain. V lost 0 bases and J lost 2, with 14 bases in between. Germline V lookup: CDR1 MGHRA, CDR2 YSYEKL. The CDR3 has 17 residues. CDR3 protein: CASSQDPHTSGNQPQHF. As DNA, the CDR3 is TGCGCCAGCAGCCAAGATCCACACACATCGGGCAATCAGCCCCAGCATTTT.

Worth noting for this clonotype: This could be a read error, since a much larger clone is one nucleotide away. The chain links TRBV6-1 to TRBJ2-7; 7 bases match TRBD2. There are 14 residues in the CDR3. Trimming removed 10 bases from V and 2 bases from J; junction bases left unmatched: 11. Germline V gene data show CDR1 as MNHNS and CDR2 as SASEGT. CDR3 nucleotides: TGTGCCATCATGGAAGGACTAGAGACCTACGAGCAGTACGTC. Residues: CAIMEGLETYEQYV.

J is TRBJ1-1 and V is TRBV6-5; the match to TRBD1 covers 9 bases. The germline gives CDR1 MNHEY, CDR2 SVGAGI. This CDR3 has 17 amino acids. V was pared by 7 bases and J by 3 bases, with 15 bases of the junction left unmatched. Here the CDR3 reads CASTFRGQGLWDTEAFF. The CDR3 DNA reads TGTGCCAGCACGTTTCGGGGACAGGGTTTGTGGGACACTGAAGCTTTCTTT.

With respect to this clonotype: At one boundary the junction diverges from the germline segment, which might be a read error. This chain connects TRBV19 to TRBJ1-2; 7 bases align to TRBD1. Germline loops: CDR1 LNHDA, CDR2 SQIVND (reference sequence). The CDR3 extends over 12 amino acids. The CDR3 bases are TGTGCCGGTAGTATCCCGCCCGGGACAGAAACTTTC. This translates into CAGSIPPGTETF.

This clonotype was detected ten times or more. This may arise from a read error, as a much more abundant clone is one base away. The chain links TRBV27 to TRBJ1-1, with D possibly matching TRBD1 (6 bases). Trimming pared 7 bases from V and 3 bases from J, leaving 21 bases between. The CDR3 contains 16 residues. The V gene's germline CDR1 is MNHEY and CDR2 SMNVEV (reference sequence). The CDR3 sequence is CASNKQGAVRDTEAFF. Written as DNA, the CDR3 is TGTGCCAGCAACAAACAGGGAGCCGTTAGGGACACTGAAGCTTTCTTT.

This clonotype has just a few counts. This chain links TRBV15 with TRBJ1-2; D possibly corresponds to TRBD1 (5 bases). CDR3 length: 15 residues. The germline V gene encodes CDR1 LNHNV and CDR2 YYDKDF (reference sequence). V shed 5 bases and J shed 8 bases, with 21 bases lying between them. CDR3 nucleotide sequence: TGTGCCACCAGCTCTCCGACGGGTGGGGCCTTGGGCTACACCTTC. Translation: CATSSPTGGALGYTF.

The rearrangement links TRBV28 to TRBJ1-2, with D perhaps TRBD1 (6 bases). Germline CDR1 reads MDHEN; CDR2 reads SYDVKM. V was clipped by 7 bases and J by 6 bases, with 18 bases between them. CDR3 length: 14 residues. Here the CDR3 DNA reads TGTGCCAGCATCCCGACAGGCAGGGTAGATGGCTACACCTTC. Protein sequence: CASIPTGRVDGYTF.

Concerning this clonotype itself: A read error may account for a junction end that differs from germline. The rearrangement links TRBV11-2 to TRBJ2-7; 10 positions agree with TRBD1. CDR1 and CDR2 (germline): SGHAT, FQNNGV. This CDR3 spans 16 amino acids. The CDR3 DNA reads TGTGCCAGCAGCGCGACAGGGGGCCCCGGGTCCTACGTGCAGTACTTC. This sequence encodes CASSATGGPGSYVQYF. Full variable domain (outside the CDR3, taken from reference TRBV11-2 and TRBJ2-7): EAGVAQSPRYKIIEKRQSVAFWCNPISGHATLYWYQQILGQGPKLLIQFQNNGVVDDSQLPKDRFSAERLKGVDSTLKIQPAKLEDSAVYLCASSATGGPGSYVQYFGPGTRLTVT.

In this sample, this clonotype turned up a few times. It is likely a read error, because the conserved phenylalanine at the end of the CDR3 is missing. The rearrangement links TRBV18 to TRBJ2-7; D remains ambiguous. The CDR3 contains 14 residues. Trimming removed 2 bases at V and 1 base at J, with 9 bases between. The V gene's germline CDR1 is KGHSH and CDR2 LQKENI. In nucleotides, the CDR3 is TGTGCCAGCTCACCAACGGAGAGGTCCTACGAGCAGTACTCC. This encodes CASSPTERSYEQYS.

This clonotype was counted ten times or more. J is TRBJ1-3 and V is TRBV6-1; the D is unclear. Germline CDR1 is MNHNS and CDR2 is SASEGT. Trimming removed 5 bases at V and 2 bases at J, with 13 bases between. The CDR3 has 15 residues. CDR3 DNA sequence: TGTGCCAGCAGTCCCCTCTGGGGAGCTGGAAACACCATATATTTT. Its translation: CASSPLWGAGNTIYF.

J is TRBJ1-3 and V is TRBV5-6; D is unclear. This CDR3 spans 15 amino acids. From germline, CDR1 is SGHDT and CDR2 YYEEEE. V dropped 1 base and J dropped 0 bases, with 8 bases sitting between them. The CDR3 nucleotides are TGTGCCAGCAGCTTGCGCGGGGACTCTGGAAACACCATATATTTT. Protein product: CASSLRGDSGNTIYF.

This clonotype has a count of ten or more. The gene calls are TRBV12-3 or TRBV12-4 and TRBJ1-5, with 7 bases fitting TRBD1. V was clipped by 5 bases and J by 2 bases; unmatched bases: 3. This CDR3 contains 14 residues. CDR3 protein: CASSGTAGNQPQHF. Written as DNA, the CDR3 is TGTGCCAGCAGTGGGACAGCCGGCAATCAGCCCCAGCATTTT.